These 20 T cell receptor beta chains share one sample of origin, sequenced in a study of shared clonotypes between healthy human individuals. The naive CD8 subset, CD45RO-negative cells positively selected for CCR7, excluded terminally differentiated effector memory CD45RA+ cells. Produced via immunoSEQ multiplex PCR; TCRdb's table is partial and in-frame only. The repertoire includes millions of clones, about 95% of them detected once, and roughly 1.1% sits in the top ten. Input material: naive CD8+ T cells sorted from blood. The receptors originated from a man between 18 and 29 years old in good health.

This clone was found a few times. The sample has other DNA sequences that encode this CDR3 too. The chain has TRBV19 and TRBJ1-1, with no clear D. CDR3 size: 13 residues. The V gene's germline CDR1 is LNHDA and CDR2 SQIVND (reference sequence). Deletions cut 1 base from V and 1 base from J, with 4 bases between. CDR3 sequence: CASSIVENTEAFF. The CDR3 DNA is TGTGCCAGTAGTATAGTAGAGAACACTGAAGCTTTCTTT.

This CDR3 reads CASSVAFVPSGANVLTF. The DNA of the CDR3 is TGTGCCAGCAGCGTAGCTTTTGTCCCCTCTGGGGCCAACGTCCTGACTTTC. V gene TRBV9 combines with J gene TRBJ2-6; no definite D call. Trimming removed 0 bases from V and 0 bases from J, with 10 bases in between. Germline-derived CDR1 and CDR2 are SGDLS and YYNGEE. This CDR3 region has 17 residues.

This rearrangement joins TRBV7-9 to TRBJ2-2; no firm D call. Trimming cost V 0 bases and J 15 bases, with 8 bases left between them. Germline V CDR1 and CDR2: SEHNR, FQNEAQ (reference sequence). This CDR3 is built from 11 residues. Written as DNA, the CDR3 is TGTGCCAGCAGCTTAGCCTGGACGATGTTTTTT. Translating gives CASSLAWTMFF.

The V gene is TRBV4-3, the J gene TRBJ2-3; 8 nucleotides agree with TRBD1. In germline, CDR1 is LGHNA, CDR2 YSLEER. V gave up 0 bases and J gave up 5 bases; unmatched junction bases: 7. The CDR3 runs to 16 residues. CDR3 in DNA: TGCGCCAGCAGCCAAGACCCAGGGGGCGCAAAAGATACGCAGTATTTT. Translation gives CASSQDPGGAKDTQYF.

The V and J genes are TRBV4-1 and TRBJ1-1; TRBD1 matches at 9 bases. The CDR3 is 18 residues long. The germline V gene encodes CDR1 MGHRA and CDR2 YSYEKL. V lost 10 bases, J lost 2 bases, and 20 bases stayed unmatched. As DNA, the CDR3 is TGCGCCATACCCGTAGGGATACCAAGGGACAGGGCAAACACTGAAGCTTTCTTT. It encodes CAIPVGIPRDRANTEAFF.

The chain uses TRBV6-1 and TRBJ1-5; possible D gene TRBD1, 5 bases. Trimming pared 6 bases from V and 4 bases from J, leaving 13 bases between. CDR1 is MNHNS and CDR2 is SASEGT in the germline V gene. This CDR3 comprises 14 residues. CDR3 sequence reads: CASRVTETNQPQHF. DNA for the CDR3: TGTGCCAGCAGAGTGACAGAGACGAATCAGCCCCAGCATTTT.

Points on this clone: Distinct nucleotide sequences in the sample also encode this CDR3. The V call is TRBV27, the J call TRBJ2-7; D unclear. Looked up from germline, CDR1 is MNHEY and CDR2 is SMNVEV (reference sequence). The CDR3 has 11 amino acids. Trimming left V 5 bases short and J 3 bases short, with 5 bases between. The CDR3 sequence is CASSPNYEQYF. The CDR3 DNA follows: TGTGCCAGCAGTCCCAACTACGAGCAGTACTTC.

The V call is TRBV9, the J call TRBJ2-7; 8 nucleotides line up with TRBD2. Germline CDR1 is SGDLS and CDR2 is YYNGEE. The V and J ends lost 3 bases and 6 bases, in that order; junction bases with no gene match: 5. The CDR3 contains 13 residues. CDR3 in amino acids: CASSAGTSVEQYF. DNA for the CDR3: TGTGCCAGCAGCGCCGGGACTAGTGTCGAGCAGTACTTC.

The chain recombines TRBV4-1 with TRBJ2-5; 13 nucleotides agree with TRBD2. This CDR3 comprises 13 residues. Germline CDR1 and CDR2: MGHRA and YSYEKL. V lost 3 bases and J lost 9; bases outside the gene matches: 1. CDR3 region: CASSQGTSGAQYF. The CDR3, as DNA: TGCGCCAGCAGCCAGGGGACTAGCGGGGCCCAGTACTTC.

The V gene is TRBV21-1, the J gene TRBJ1-1; the table's TRBD1 call for D was not verified on the DNA. TRBV21-1 is classified as a pseudogene. The CDR3 loop spans 13 amino acids. This CDR3 reads CASLDRADFKAFF. CDR3 in DNA: TGTGCCAGTTTGGACAGGGCGGACTTTAAAGCTTTCTTT.

The genes are TRBV29-1 and TRBJ2-7, with D possibly matching TRBD2 (5 bases). Germline V gene data show CDR1 as SQVTM and CDR2 as ANQGSEA. The CDR3 spans 13 residues. The germline V and J ends were trimmed by 7 bases and 0 bases, with 13 bases remaining between them. The CDR3 here is CSGSSGSSYEQYF. DNA of the CDR3: TGCAGCGGCTCATCGGGGAGCTCCTACGAGCAGTACTTC.

The count of this clone is one. V is TRBV11-2 and J is TRBJ2-1, with 12 bases fitting TRBD2. The CDR3 consists of 15 residues. From germline, CDR1 is SGHAT and CDR2 FQNNGV. With 5 bases clipped from V and 8 bases from J, the junction kept 7 bases outside the gene matches. The CDR3 nucleotides read TGTGCCAGCAGCAAGACTAGCGGGAGTGAAGATGAGCAGTTCTTC. Its protein is CASSKTSGSEDEQFF.

This clone was counted between two and nine times. The genes are TRBV6-6 and TRBJ2-2, with a possible D match to TRBD2 (5 bases). V was trimmed by 6 bases and J by 2 bases, leaving 7 bases between them. This CDR3 region has 13 residues. The V gene's germline CDR1 is MNHNY and CDR2 SVGAGI (reference sequence). Here the CDR3 DNA reads TGTGCCAGCAGCTGGACTAACACCGGGGAGCTGTTTTTT. Translating it yields CASSWTNTGELFF.

The rearrangement links TRBV19 to TRBJ2-2, with 10 bases fitting TRBD2. CDR3 length: 16 amino acids. Losses at the gene ends were 5 bases for V and 6 bases for J; bases not matched to a gene: 9. In germline, CDR1 is LNHDA, CDR2 SQIVND (reference sequence). CDR3 in amino acids: CASSPIAGGGPGELFF. CDR3 DNA: TGTGCCAGTAGTCCCATAGCGGGAGGTGGGCCCGGGGAGCTGTTTTTT.

The V call is TRBV4-1, the J call TRBJ2-5; 10 positions agree with TRBD2. The CDR3 contains 15 residues. CDR1 MGHRA and CDR2 YSYEKL come from the germline V gene. The V and J ends lost 4 bases and 2 bases, in that order; junction bases with no gene match: 4. Here the CDR3 DNA reads TGCGCCAGCAGCCCTACTAGCGGGGCTCAAGAGACCCAGTACTTC. Translating it yields CASSPTSGAQETQYF.

This clone was detected only once. The chain links TRBV6-6 to TRBJ2-7; a weak D match, TRBD2 (7 bases). CDR1 MNHNY and CDR2 SVGAGI come from the germline V gene (reference sequence). The CDR3 runs to 14 residues. V was cut by 7 bases and J by 2 bases, with 15 bases left in between. The DNA for the CDR3 is TGTGCCAGCACTCGAGGGGGGGCCGCCTACGAGCAGTACTTC. This encodes CASTRGGAAYEQYF.

The V and J genes are TRBV11-2 and TRBJ2-7; maybe TRBD2 (6 bases). The germline gives CDR1 SGHAT, CDR2 FQNNGV. This CDR3 has 15 residues. V dropped 7 bases and J dropped 0 bases, with 16 bases sitting between them. The CDR3 DNA sequence: TGTGCCAGCATCCGCGGGGCGGGTGCCTCCTACGAGCAGTACTTC. Protein sequence: CASIRGAGASYEQYF. The entire variable domain, with the rest obtained from reference TRBV11-2 and TRBJ2-7, is as follows: EAGVAQSPRYKIIEKRQSVAFWCNPISGHATLYWYQQILGQGPKLLIQFQNNGVVDDSQLPKDRFSAERLKGVDSTLKIQPAKLEDSAVYLCASIRGAGASYEQYFGPGTRLTVT.

This chain connects TRBV11-1 to TRBJ2-3, with D perhaps matching TRBD1 (6 bases). This CDR3 is built from 14 residues. V lost 5 bases to trimming and J lost 2 bases, with 11 bases between them. In germline, CDR1 is SGHAT, CDR2 FQDESV (reference sequence). DNA for the CDR3: TGTGCCAGCAGCGATGGACAGCACACAGATACGCAGTATTTT. This codes for CASSDGQHTDTQYF. Using reference TRBV11-1 and TRBJ2-3 for the parts outside the CDR3, the full variable domain is EAEVAQSPRYKITEKSQAVAFWCDPISGHATLYWYRQILGQGPELLVQFQDESVVDDSQLPKDRFSAERLKGVDSTLKIQPAELGDSAMYLCASSDGQHTDTQYFGPGTRLTVL.

This chain links TRBV6-5 with TRBJ2-5; D gene unclear. The CDR3 consists of 11 residues. In germline, CDR1 is MNHEY, CDR2 SVGAGI. Trimming cost V 5 bases and J 6 bases, with 7 bases left between them. CDR3 residues: CASSPGQTQYF. Here the CDR3 DNA reads TGTGCCAGCAGTCCCGGACAGACCCAGTACTTC.

The chain couples TRBV7-8 to TRBJ2-7; no firm D call. Germline CDR1 SGHVS, CDR2 FQNEAQ. The CDR3 is 15 amino acids. Trimming removed 1 base at V and 5 bases at J, with 15 bases between. Here the CDR3 DNA reads TGTGCCAGCAGCTTAGTTGGGAACTCCTTGGACGAGCAGTACTTC. This sequence encodes CASSLVGNSLDEQYF.